These 6 T cell receptor beta chains originate from one sample sequenced in a study of spatial heterogeneity in lung cancer. TCRdb reanalysed the 5' RACE reads using MiXCR and keeps one entry per CDR3 protein. The repertoire consists of roughly 39,000 distinct CDR3 sequences, with approximately 7% occurring once and the leading ten covering 35% to 55%. Regarding time point: sample taken at primary tumor resection. Unsorted whole RNA of tumor, nontumor lung or frozen PBMC was sequenced. This specimen consisted of PBMCs, obtained at surgery. Receptors were obtained from a female donor with early-stage non-small cell lung cancer.

There are many counts of this clonotype. J is TRBJ2-5 and V is TRBV5-1; TRBD1 matches 8 bases. The CDR3 runs to 16 residues. The V segment lost 3 bases and the J segment 4 bases; nucleotides outside the gene matches: 11. Germline V gives CDR1 SGHRS, CDR2 YFSETQ. The CDR3 coding sequence is TGCGCCAGCAGCTATTCCAGGGGGCGAGGAGGAGAGACCCAGTACTTC. Translating gives CASSYSRGRGGETQYF.

This clonotype was observed at least ten times. V gene TRBV2 combines with J gene TRBJ1-2; D possibly corresponds to TRBD1 (5 bases). CDR3 size: 13 residues. CDR1 and CDR2 (germline): SNHLY, FYNNEI. Between the trimmed V and J ends, which lost 4 bases and 2 bases, there was a span of 8 bases. The CDR3 sequence is CASSVGQNYGYTF. CDR3 in DNA: TGTGCCAGCAGTGTAGGACAAAACTATGGCTACACCTTC.

This clonotype was found a few times. The chain combines TRBV6-1 with TRBJ2-1; D might be TRBD2 (8 bases). V lost 5 bases to trimming and J lost 16 bases, with 21 bases between them. Germline-derived CDR1 and CDR2 are MNHNS and SASEGT. This CDR3 region has 13 residues. The CDR3 protein is CASSSAGGQLGFF. As DNA, the CDR3 is TGTGCCAGCAGTTCTGCGGGGGGACAGCTTGGTTTCTTC.

This clonotype occurred many times. The chain is built from TRBV24-1 and TRBJ1-5; 8 nucleotides line up with TRBD1. The germline CDR1 and CDR2 sequences are KGHDR and SFDVKD. The CDR3 extends over 17 amino acids. V was pared by 5 bases and J by 5 bases, with 13 bases of the junction left unmatched. The CDR3 coding sequence is TGTGCCACCAGTGGTATCGACAGGGGCCTGACGGATCAGCCCCAGCATTTT. Residues: CATSGIDRGLTDQPQHF.

At least ten counts were recorded for this clonotype. The chain employs TRBV6-2 or TRBV6-3 and TRBJ2-7; 9 bases fit TRBD1. Germline CDR1 is MNHEY and CDR2 is SVGEGT. This CDR3 is 17 amino acids long. V was clipped by 6 bases and J by 0 bases; unmatched bases: 12. The CDR3 here is CASRSGTGSLSSYEQYF. CDR3 coding DNA: TGTGCCAGCAGATCCGGGACAGGGAGTTTGTCCTCCTACGAGCAGTACTTC.

This clonotype was seen a handful of times. The chain is built from TRBV5-1 and TRBJ2-7; 9 bases agree with TRBD1. The CDR3 extends over 15 amino acids. V gave up 0 bases and J gave up 6 bases; unmatched junction bases: 7. Germline CDR1 and CDR2: SGHRS and YFSETQ. This CDR3 reads CASSLAGTGTGEQYF. The CDR3 nucleotides read TGCGCCAGCAGCTTGGCGGGGACAGGGACCGGCGAGCAGTACTTC.